This TCR beta chain was identified in a study of cytomegalovirus exposure and HLA in healthy donors. Whole-study findings and limits: TCR beta V segments were, for the most part, productive about 87% or about 30% of the time in an earlier analysis.

13 Jbeta primers and 60 Vbeta primers were used for the PCR. Using immunoSEQ multiplex PCR, the repertoire was profiled, and TCRdb retains in-frame clones only, with some absent. In the table there are about 150,000 clones, under 85% of which are singletons. Healthy bone marrow donors formed the donor group. The CDR3 length is 15 residues. Germline V lookup: CDR1 SGHVS, CDR2 FNYEAQ. With 5 bases clipped from V and 6 bases from J, the junction kept 7 bases outside the gene matches. As to this clone: Its antigen remains unknown.

The sequencing sample was made of PBMCs. The TCR sequence derives from a man aged 18 to 35 in good health and CMV-seronegative. The chain has TRBV7-6 and TRBJ2-1; 10 bases match TRBD1. The CDR3 region is CASSRQGARGNEQFF. CDR3 bases: TGTGCCAGCAGCCGACAGGGGGCGAGGGGCAATGAGCAGTTCTTC.